The clone carrying this TCR beta chain was seen only a few times. As yet, its antigen is unknown. The data belong to a study of vaccination effects on CD4 cells after COVID-19. Study at large: Sampling occurred a median 72 days post second dose, range 14 to 241.

Per germline, CDR1 SNHLY and CDR2 FYNNEI. Trimming removed 5 bases from V and 4 bases from J; junction bases left unmatched: 7. The CDR3 is 16 residues long. Findings of the study overall: Clones of infection and vaccine origin contracted markedly late after vaccination.

Viral peptide pools were used in the ViraFEST assay to expand antigen-specific CD4+ T cells, and sequencing came afterward. A 10-day culture period preceded the isolation of CD4+ T cells. Participants were vaccinated with two doses of either the BNT162b2 or mRNA-1273 vaccine. The data were produced by immunoSEQ multiplex PCR, yet TCRdb's version contains in-frame clones alone and is incomplete. This sample has some 69,000 clones, with over 70% found just once. J is TRBJ2-3 and V is TRBV2, with 12 nucleotides matching TRBD1. The clonotype was recovered from a human donor who received a COVID-19 vaccine. The sample here was CD4+ T cells from PBMCs cultured with HCoV-229E spike peptides, taken after COVID-19 vaccination. In DNA, the CDR3 is TGTGCCAGCAGTCAAACTGGGACAGGGGGCCCAGATACGCAGTATTTT. It yields the protein CASSQTGTGGPDTQYF.